Sequencing of this T cell receptor (beta chain) was carried out in a study of CD8 T cells in cerebrospinal fluid in Alzheimer's disease. Study overall: Clonal expansion of CSF T cells was measured with plate-based and droplet-based single-cell sequencing.

The CDR3 contains 12 residues. For droplet-based sequencing, live CSF cells were sorted using a live/dead marker. Broader study findings: Patients with mild cognitive impairment or Alzheimer's disease had a larger top CSF clone percentage than controls.

This clonotype ranks as large in terms of frequency. The antigen is not known. Reanalyzing the 10x single-cell sequencing reads, TCRdb keeps one entry per CDR3 protein, without DNA. Across over a thousand distinct CDR3 sequences, the top ten clones capture roughly 8% of the sample. This clonotype originated in a human donor in good health. The J gene is TRBJ1-2, the V gene TRBV12-3 or TRBV12-4. Sequencing input: cerebrospinal fluid. The CDR3 region is CASSPDGRGYTF.